This T cell receptor (beta chain) was sequenced for a study of T cells in Graves' hyperthyroidism and ophthalmopathy (dated by TCRdb to about 2019). About the study as a whole: Peripheral blood was collected at initial diagnosis, before any treatment. For training and testing, the 100 or so patients in the discovery cohort were randomly divided in a 7:3 ratio. After blood sampling, hyperthyroidism patients were treated with methimazole at a starting dose of 30 mg daily, and ophthalmopathy patients were treated with high-dose intravenous methylprednisolone. Thyroid tissue and blood T-cell repertoires from more than five Graves' hyperthyroidism patients were also compared in the study. According to the paper, TCR Vbeta CDR3 sequencing was carried out on more than 120 peripheral blood samples, which came from approximately 41 ophthalmopathy, under 80 hyperthyroidism and around 17 progressor patients. A discovery cohort of roughly 96 patients, roughly 45 with Graves' ophthalmopathy and about 58 with stable Graves' hyperthyroidism, was used to find distinguishing TCR V-J signatures. Prospective prediction of ophthalmopathy was tested in an independent validation cohort consisting of some 19 hyperthyroidism patients and approximately 16 patients who later progressed to ophthalmopathy.

This clonotype was recorded many times. The specificity of this receptor is unknown. Base qualities are not recorded, but no much larger clone differs from it by a single base. The TCR beta CDR3 regions were amplified from RNA transcripts. The TCR CDR3 was subjected to a first round of RT-PCR using the HTBI primer set and the Qiagen OneStep RT-PCR kit. Libraries were constructed in a second round of multiplex PCR, after which size selection and purification were performed. Paired-end sequencing of the libraries was performed with 100 bp reads on an Illumina HiSeq2000. In the paper's pipeline: Raw data were processed with SOAPnuke, discarding reads with adapters, uncalled bases, mean Phred below 15, or no exact constant-primer or identifier match. COPE v1.2.5 was used to merge high-quality paired reads, and clonotypes were defined as unique nucleotide sequences. Clonotypes were aligned to IMGT TRBV, TRBD and TRBJ reference segments using MiTCR v1.1. The analysis included only V-J combinations with a frequency above 0.0001, which together covered more than 99% of the repertoires. The TCS score was defined as F50 (clonal expansion) divided by E x V (chaos), with BLOSUM62-based TCRdist calculated between CDR3 peptides within each V-J. Welch's t-statistics and random forest reduced roughly 500 V-J features to under 15, which were used in a naive Bayes classifier (R e1071). TCRdb redid the processing of the public reads, applying fastp at Q25 and MiXCR, and retained in-frame beta chains. When rows share a CDR3 protein, they turn into one entry using the most common DNA and genes. None of the V and J calls come from the authors' own analysis; TCRdb made them. The sample yields about 400,000 distinct CDR3 sequences; around 14% were counted once. Of the sample, about 30% is held by the ten largest clones.

Points the paper makes about the study in general: A model built on a 13 V-J signature distinguished ophthalmopathy from stable hyperthyroidism, reaching roughly 88% sensitivity and under 84% specificity in cross-validation and 80%/75% in testing. In validation, the model predicted progression to ophthalmopathy with approximately 70% sensitivity and 72.22% specificity, a median of 6.5 months before onset. Blood samples also contained most of the expanded thyroid clonotypes (frequency above 0.001), which suggests that blood repertoires may reflect thyroid immune responses. No statistical method was used to fix the sample size in advance, and group allocation was not hidden from the investigators.

The CDR3 spans 18 residues, from the cysteine through the phenylalanine. Of the read, only the CDR3 DNA is kept; its 54 bases are in frame from base 1. The germline V gene supplies CDR1 SGHVS and CDR2 FQNEAQ. Trimmed from V: 3 bases; trimmed from J: 2 bases; junction bases lacking a gene match: 12. Stable Graves' hyperthyroidism was defined as no progression to ophthalmopathy during 18 months of follow-up. Hyperthyroidism patients were newly diagnosed, with disease duration under 2 months, and aged 18 to 65 years. Any patient with an uncontrolled infection, another autoimmune disease, pregnancy or lactation was excluded. Diagnoses were based on clinical symptoms, serum thyroxine and TRAb, thyroid ultrasound and orbital computed tomography. PBMCs were isolated from more than 8 ml of fresh peripheral blood by Ficoll-Paque density gradient centrifugation. Total RNA was extracted using Trizol reagent, and RNA quality was assessed on an Agilent 2100 Bioanalyzer.

Sequenced sample: blood. The chain is encoded by TRBV7-8 joined to TRBJ2-3; TRBD2 fits 9 bases in the junction. The TCR comes from a woman aged 25 to 39 with Graves' hyperthyroidism. The DNA sequence follows: TGTGCCAGCAGCTTTAATCCTAGTGCGGGAGGGATCACAGATACGCAGTATTTT. Its protein reads: CASSFNPSAGGITDTQYF.